The T cell receptor beta chain under discussion was sequenced for a study of T cells in Graves' hyperthyroidism and ophthalmopathy. There are many counts of this clonotype. Its antigen is unidentified. Diagnosis relied on clinical symptoms, serum thyroxine and TRAb, thyroid ultrasound and orbital computed tomography. PBMCs were sourced from more than 7.5 ml fresh peripheral blood. Overall study results and limits: Blood also held most thyroid clonotypes expanded beyond 0.001. Model-based prediction identified ophthalmopathy a median around seven months prior to its onset.

Amplification of TCR beta CDR3 regions was performed using RNA transcripts as template. First-round RT-PCR of the TCR CDR3 relied on the HTBI primer set. MiXCR, applied by TCRdb to the multiplex PCR reads, yields one record per CDR3 protein. The data show about 640,000 distinct CDR3 sequences, around 21% seen once. V was cut by 3 bases and J by 1 base, with 12 bases left in between. CDR3 size: 15 residues. The chain links TRBV12-3 or TRBV12-4 to TRBJ2-5; D is possibly TRBD2 (6 bases). The sample taken for sequencing was blood. The source of this sequence is a man between 25 and 39 years old with Graves' ophthalmopathy. The chain's CDR3 is CASSFGGAPQETQYF. In DNA form, the CDR3 reads TGTGCCAGCAGTTTTGGAGGGGCCCCCCAAGAGACCCAGTACTTC.